Below are 9 T cell receptor beta chains sequenced from a single sample in a study of Tregs in tolerant kidney transplant recipients. Profiled with immunoSEQ multiplex PCR; TCRdb holds only in-frame clones, not every one. This table holds fewer than 80,000 clones, around 90% found once. Sequenced here: CD4+ T cells from blood, sampled before the transplant. The receptors were sampled from a human donor who received a combined kidney and bone marrow transplant.

The V gene is TRBV28, the J gene TRBJ1-4; 10 bases agree with TRBD1. CDR1 and CDR2 (germline): MDHEN, SYDVKM. J was trimmed by 6 bases and V by 6 bases; bases with no gene match: 7. The CDR3 has 15 residues. This chain's CDR3 is CASRTGQGGDEKLFF. For the CDR3, the DNA is TGTGCCAGCAGGACTGGACAGGGGGGCGATGAAAAACTGTTTTTT. Filled out from reference TRBV28 and TRBJ1-4, the complete variable domain reads DVKVTQSSRYLVKRTGEKVFLECVQDMDHENMFWYRQDPGLGLRLIYFSYDVKMKEKGDIPEGYSVSREKKERFSLILESASTNQTSMYLCASRTGQGGDEKLFFGSGTQLSVL.

This chain connects TRBV28 to TRBJ2-3; perhaps TRBD2 as D (6 bases). Germline V gene sequence: CDR1 MDHEN, CDR2 SYDVKM. There are 16 residues in the CDR3. The V and J ends lost 1 base and 1 base respectively, with 12 bases between them. The CDR3 DNA sequence: TGTGCCAGCAGTTTATCATGGCGGGGTCGCACAGATACGCAGTATTTT. It specifies CASSLSWRGRTDTQYF.

Here the CDR3 DNA reads TGCAGCGTTGAAACCTGGTCGGGGTCCAACGAGCAGTACTTC. It yields the protein CSVETWSGSNEQYF. The chain combines TRBV29-1 with TRBJ2-7; a possible D gene is TRBD2 (5 bases). V gave up 2 bases and J gave up 5 bases, with 16 bases separating them. This CDR3 comprises 14 residues. Germline V lookup: CDR1 SQVTM, CDR2 ANQGSEA.

This chain joins TRBV28 and TRBJ2-1; D is unclear. Germline-derived CDR1 and CDR2 are MDHEN and SYDVKM. CDR3 length: 12 amino acids. Trimming removed 1 base at V and 9 bases at J, with 7 bases between. The DNA for the CDR3 is TGTGCCAGCAGTTTATTCGTAGCTGAGCAGTTCTTC. It codes for CASSLFVAEQFF.

The chain couples TRBV7-3 to TRBJ2-1; D is possibly TRBD1 (6 bases). Per the germline V gene, CDR1 is SGHTA and CDR2 is FQGTGA. CDR3 length: 15 residues. Trimming shortened V by 5 bases and J by 3 bases, and 14 bases separated the two germline ends. The CDR3 protein is CASSPTGSNYNEQFF. Here the CDR3 DNA reads TGTGCCAGCAGCCCAACAGGGTCCAACTACAATGAGCAGTTCTTC.

The CDR3 reads CASGSRAGVEQYF. The CDR3 coding sequence is TGTGCCAGCGGATCTCGAGCGGGAGTCGAGCAGTACTTC. The V call is TRBV2, the J call TRBJ2-7, with 8 bases matching TRBD2. This CDR3 comprises 13 residues. The V segment lost 8 bases and the J segment 6 bases; nucleotides outside the gene matches: 9. Germline V gene sequence: CDR1 SNHLY, CDR2 FYNNEI.

The rearrangement joins TRBV9 to TRBJ2-7; 9 bases agree with TRBD2. Trimming took 0 bases from V and 4 from J; bases not matched to a gene: 5. The germline V gene has CDR1 SGDLS and CDR2 YYNGEE. This CDR3 is built from 15 residues. The CDR3 spells CASSVGAGGLYEQYF. The DNA for the CDR3 is TGTGCCAGCAGCGTAGGAGCGGGAGGATTGTACGAGCAGTACTTC. The whole variable domain, filled in from reference TRBV9 and TRBJ2-7, reads DSGVTQTPKHLITATGQRVTLRCSPRSGDLSVYWYQQSLDQGLQFLIQYYNGEERAKGNILERFSAQQFPDLHSELNLSSLELGDSALYFCASSVGAGGLYEQYFGPGTRLTVT.

The J gene is TRBJ2-1, the V gene TRBV29-1; 7 bases fit TRBD2. This CDR3 is 16 amino acids long. Germline V gene lookup returns CDR1 SQVTM and CDR2 ANQGSEA. With V trimmed by 6 bases and J by 4 bases, 15 bases remained unmatched. The CDR3 bases are TGCAGCGTCGGGGGGAGGGCAGGGCGCAATTACAATGAGCAGTTCTTC. This codes for CSVGGRAGRNYNEQFF.

The chain has TRBV21-1 and TRBJ2-7; the table's D call, TRBD1, was not checked against the DNA. TRBV21-1 is shown as a pseudogene. This CDR3 is 14 amino acids long. This chain's CDR3 is CASSKDGTGNEQYF. The CDR3 bases are TGTGCCAGCAGCAAGGACGGGACAGGAAACGAGCAGTACTTC.